The next 21 T cell receptor beta chains were all read from a single sample in a study of cytomegalovirus exposure and HLA in healthy donors (dated by TCRdb to about 2017). Library prep was done by the immunoSEQ multiplex PCR assay. The multiplex PCR relied on a mix of 60 forward primers for TCR Vbeta segments and 13 reverse primers for TCR Jbeta segments. Held by TCRdb, this immuneACCESS table contains in-frame sequences only and omits some clones. Under half of the omission traces to an unresolved V gene where checked; the cause of the rest is unknown. The table for this sample lists approximately 90,000 clones; around 77% of them were counted only once. In total, the top ten clones hold around 3.6% of the sample. The material sequenced was PBMCs. The receptors here all came from a man aged 40-49 years in good health and CMV-seronegative.

This clone has only a few counts. The V gene is TRBV2, the J gene TRBJ1-3; possibly TRBD1 for D (5 bases). The ends were cut back, 8 bases at V and 2 bases at J, with 10 bases in the middle. CDR3 length: 13 amino acids. CDR1 is SNHLY and CDR2 is FYNNEI in the germline V gene. The CDR3 reads CASQGRTGNTIYF. For the CDR3, the DNA is TGTGCCAGCCAGGGAAGGACTGGAAACACCATATATTTT.

This clone was seen once. This chain connects TRBV18 to TRBJ2-3; no definite D call. The V end lost 5 bases, the J end lost 1 base, and 10 bases lay between the germline ends. CDR3 length equals 14 residues. Germline-derived CDR1 and CDR2 are KGHSH and LQKENI. CDR3 nucleotide sequence: TGTGCCAGCTCAGGGCTTCCCGGCACAGATACGCAGTATTTT. Translated: CASSGLPGTDTQYF.

This clone has a single count. The chain employs TRBV4-1 and TRBJ2-1; D possibly corresponds to TRBD1 (5 bases). The length of the CDR3 is 14 residues. V was pared by 7 bases and J by 2 bases, with 12 bases between. Germline CDR1 MGHRA, CDR2 YSYEKL. The CDR3 DNA reads TGCGCCAGCAAGGGCCAGGGTGCCTACAATGAGCAGTTCTTC. Its translation: CASKGQGAYNEQFF.

The V and J genes are TRBV13 and TRBJ1-1; D may be TRBD1 (6 bases). Trimming took off 5 bases at V and 1 base at J, with 14 bases between the two ends. The CDR3 extends over 15 amino acids. From germline, CDR1 is PRHDT and CDR2 FYEKMQ (reference sequence). The CDR3 loop reads CASSQGGAANTEAFF. In nucleotides, the CDR3 is TGTGCCAGCAGCCAAGGGGGGGCCGCGAACACTGAAGCTTTCTTT.

This chain connects TRBV10-2 to TRBJ2-7; 8 bases are shared with TRBD1. This CDR3 is 15 amino acids long. J lost 5 bases, V lost 3 bases, and 9 bases had no gene match. Germline CDR1 reads WSHSY; CDR2 reads SAAADI. The CDR3 is CASSDLVRGRDEQYF. The CDR3 DNA follows: TGCGCCAGCAGTGACTTGGTCAGGGGGCGCGACGAGCAGTACTTC.

This clone came up a few times. CDR3 in amino acids: CATRTSGRSQETQYF. CDR3 nucleotides: TGCGCCACCAGGACTAGCGGGAGGTCCCAAGAGACCCAGTACTTC. The V call is TRBV5-1, the J call TRBJ2-5, with 14 nucleotides matching TRBD2. CDR1 SGHRS and CDR2 YFSETQ come from the germline V gene. The CDR3 is made up of 15 amino acids. V shed 9 bases and J 1 base; nucleotides not matched to a gene: 5.

The gene calls are TRBV6-5 and TRBJ2-7; TRBD1 might be the D (6 bases). This CDR3 region has 14 residues. V dropped 9 bases and J dropped 1 base, with 16 bases sitting between them. The germline V gene has CDR1 MNHEY and CDR2 SVGAGI. For the CDR3, the DNA is TGTGCCAGGAGTACCCGGGACAAATCCTACGAGCAGTACTTC. Translated: CARSTRDKSYEQYF.

This clone was detected a few times. V and J are TRBV11-2 and TRBJ2-1, with D perhaps TRBD1 (5 bases). The CDR3 runs to 15 residues. Trimming shortened V by 2 bases and J by 4 bases, and 12 bases separated the two germline ends. Germline loops: CDR1 SGHAT, CDR2 FQNNGV. CDR3 amino acids: CASSLSQGPYNEQFF. CDR3 DNA sequence: TGTGCCAGCAGCTTATCCCAGGGCCCATACAATGAGCAGTTCTTC.

This chain links TRBV9 with TRBJ1-1; a weak D match, TRBD1 (5 bases). The CDR3 consists of 14 residues. Trimming cost V 0 bases and J 5 bases, with 11 bases left between them. The germline V gene has CDR1 SGDLS and CDR2 YYNGEE. The CDR3 spells CASSVEGLRTEAFF. For the CDR3, the DNA is TGTGCCAGCAGCGTAGAGGGGCTAAGAACTGAAGCTTTCTTT.

The rearrangement joins TRBV6-4 to TRBJ1-6; 11 bases agree with TRBD1. This CDR3 is 16 amino acids long. Per germline, CDR1 MRHNA and CDR2 SNTAGT. Losses at the gene ends were 5 bases for V and 9 bases for J; bases not matched to a gene: 9. The CDR3 is CASSQAGQGAFSPLHF. The CDR3 DNA reads as TGTGCCAGCAGTCAAGCCGGACAGGGGGCTTTTTCACCCCTCCACTTT.

In the case of this clone: Other nucleotide sequences in the sample specify the same CDR3. V and J are TRBV30 and TRBJ2-7; no clear D gene. The CDR3 consists of 12 residues. With 1 base removed from V and 0 bases from J, the gap between germline ends came to 4 bases. Germline CDR1 GTSNPN, CDR2 SVGIG (reference sequence). This CDR3 reads CAWSDSSYEQYF. The DNA for the CDR3 is TGTGCCTGGAGTGACAGCTCCTACGAGCAGTACTTC.

In its sample, this clone was seen a few times. CDR3 bases: TGTGCCAGCACCCGAGGGTGGGTTCAGCCCCAGCATTTT. Its translation is CASTRGWVQPQHF. The rearrangement uses TRBV2 and TRBJ1-5; D remains ambiguous. Per germline, CDR1 SNHLY and CDR2 FYNNEI. The CDR3 length is 13 residues. V shed 7 bases and J shed 6 bases, with 13 bases lying between them.

This chain links TRBV4-1 with TRBJ2-1, with a tentative D call TRBD2 (6 bases). From germline, CDR1 is MGHRA and CDR2 YSYEKL. Trimming pared 1 base from V and 3 bases from J, leaving 10 bases between. This CDR3 is 15 amino acids long. The CDR3 nucleotides are TGCGCCAGCAGCCAAGGGCTAGCGAGCTACAATGAGCAGTTCTTC. Its translation is CASSQGLASYNEQFF.

The CDR3 bases are TGTGCCAGCATCGCGGGGGGCGGCACTGAAGCTTTCTTT. Translating gives CASIAGGGTEAFF. The rearrangement joins TRBV7-9 to TRBJ1-1; weak D call: TRBD1 (6 bases). The CDR3 has 13 amino acids. V was cut by 7 bases and J by 4 bases, with 13 bases left in between. From germline, CDR1 is SEHNR and CDR2 FQNEAQ (reference sequence).

This rearrangement joins TRBV19 to TRBJ1-2, with D maybe TRBD1 (5 bases). This CDR3 has 15 residues. Germline V lookup: CDR1 LNHDA, CDR2 SQIVND (reference sequence). V lost 4 bases, J lost 5 bases, and 17 bases lay in between. The CDR3 loop is CASSTSETERYGYTF. The CDR3 region has the DNA TGTGCCAGTAGTACTTCCGAGACAGAGAGATATGGCTACACCTTC.

The chain couples TRBV28 to TRBJ2-1; 11 bases align to TRBD2. The CDR3 runs to 17 residues. J lost 0 bases, V lost 5 bases, and 6 bases had no gene match. Germline values: CDR1 MDHEN, CDR2 SYDVKM. CDR3 residues: CASSASGRTSSYNEQFF. The CDR3 nucleotides are TGTGCCAGCAGTGCTAGCGGGAGGACGAGCTCCTACAATGAGCAGTTCTTC.

This clone was seen a handful of times. The chain uses TRBV4-1 and TRBJ1-3; 7 nucleotides align to TRBD1. CDR3 length equals 17 residues. Germline V gives CDR1 MGHRA, CDR2 YSYEKL. Unmatched junction bases numbered 6, after V lost 1 base and J lost 0 bases. This chain's CDR3 is CASSQGATGLSGNTIYF. The CDR3, as DNA: TGCGCCAGCAGCCAAGGGGCGACAGGGCTCTCTGGAAACACCATATATTTT.

The V and J genes are TRBV28 and TRBJ2-5; D possibly corresponds to TRBD2 (5 bases). The CDR3 is 14 amino acids. Trimming shortened V by 7 bases and J by 0 bases, and 12 bases separated the two germline ends. Germline values: CDR1 MDHEN, CDR2 SYDVKM. CDR3 protein: CASTPRGYQETQYF. The CDR3 region has the DNA TGTGCCAGCACTCCTCGAGGGTACCAAGAGACCCAGTACTTC.

The chain employs TRBV6-1 and TRBJ2-3, with D possibly being TRBD2 (6 bases). V gave up 6 bases and J gave up 4 bases, with 14 bases separating them. The CDR3 runs 14 residues. The germline V gene encodes CDR1 MNHNS and CDR2 SASEGT. CDR3 sequence reads: CASRNHGGADTQYF. The CDR3 DNA reads as TGTGCCAGCAGAAACCATGGAGGGGCAGATACGCAGTATTTT.

The V call is TRBV5-1, the J call TRBJ2-3; 16 nucleotides line up with TRBD2. Germline-derived CDR1 and CDR2 are SGHRS and YFSETQ. There are 15 residues in the CDR3. V shed 3 bases and J 7 bases; nucleotides not matched to a gene: 2. The CDR3 bases are TGCGCCAGCAGCTGGGGACTAGCGGGAGGGAATACGCAGTATTTT. As protein: CASSWGLAGGNTQYF.

The chain is built from TRBV7-7 and TRBJ2-7; 11 bases agree with TRBD2. There are 14 residues in the CDR3. CDR1 and CDR2 (germline): SSHAT, FNYEAQ (reference sequence). V gave up 4 bases and J gave up 8 bases; unmatched junction bases: 7. The CDR3, as DNA: TGTGCCAGCAGCTCTACCCTGACTAGCGGGAAGCAGTACTTC. Encoded protein: CASSSTLTSGKQYF.